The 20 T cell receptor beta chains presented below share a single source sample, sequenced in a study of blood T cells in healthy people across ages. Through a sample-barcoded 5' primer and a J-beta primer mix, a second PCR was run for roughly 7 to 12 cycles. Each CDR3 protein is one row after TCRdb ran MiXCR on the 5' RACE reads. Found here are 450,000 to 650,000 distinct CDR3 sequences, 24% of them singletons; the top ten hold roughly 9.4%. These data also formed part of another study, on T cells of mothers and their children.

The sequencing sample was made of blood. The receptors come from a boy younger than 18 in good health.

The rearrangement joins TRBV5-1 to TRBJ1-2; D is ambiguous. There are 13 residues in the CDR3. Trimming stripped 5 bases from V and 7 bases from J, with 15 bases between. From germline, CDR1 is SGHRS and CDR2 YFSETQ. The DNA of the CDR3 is TGCGCCAGCAGTTCTCCCGAGGGCAGTGGCTACACCTTC. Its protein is CASSSPEGSGYTF.

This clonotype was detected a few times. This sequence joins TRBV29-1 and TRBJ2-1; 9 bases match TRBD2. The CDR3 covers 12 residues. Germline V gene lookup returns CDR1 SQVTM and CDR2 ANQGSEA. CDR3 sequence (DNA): TGCAGGGCGGGGGGGGTCATCGGTGAGCAGTTCTTC. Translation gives CRAGGVIGEQFF.

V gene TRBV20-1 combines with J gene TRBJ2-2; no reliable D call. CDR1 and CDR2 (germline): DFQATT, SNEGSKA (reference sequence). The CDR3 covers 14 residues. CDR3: CSTHELLNTGELFF. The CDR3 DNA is TGCAGCACTCACGAGCTTCTGAACACCGGGGAGCTGTTTTTT.

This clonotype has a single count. The CDR3 DNA follows: TGTGCCAGCAGGCTAGAGAGGGGGACAGATACGCAGTATTTT. This codes for CASRLERGTDTQYF. The genes are TRBV7-2 and TRBJ2-3; a weak D match, TRBD1 (6 bases). Between the trimmed V and J ends, which lost 6 bases and 3 bases, there was a span of 13 bases. This CDR3 comprises 14 residues. CDR1 is SGHTA and CDR2 is FQGNSA in the germline V gene.

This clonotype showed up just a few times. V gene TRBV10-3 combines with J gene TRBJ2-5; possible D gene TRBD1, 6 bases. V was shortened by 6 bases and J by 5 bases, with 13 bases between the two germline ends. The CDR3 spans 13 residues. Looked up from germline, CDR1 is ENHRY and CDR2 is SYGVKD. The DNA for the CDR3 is TGTGCCATCAGGGCAGGGGCCCGTGAGACCCAGTACTTC. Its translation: CAIRAGARETQYF.

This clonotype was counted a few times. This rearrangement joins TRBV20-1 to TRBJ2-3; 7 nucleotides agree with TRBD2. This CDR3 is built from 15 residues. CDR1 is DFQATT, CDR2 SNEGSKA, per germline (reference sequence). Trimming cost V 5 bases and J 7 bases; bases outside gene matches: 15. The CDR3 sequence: CSAGPTSPSWNTQYF. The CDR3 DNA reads TGCAGTGCTGGTCCGACTAGCCCCAGTTGGAATACGCAGTATTTT.

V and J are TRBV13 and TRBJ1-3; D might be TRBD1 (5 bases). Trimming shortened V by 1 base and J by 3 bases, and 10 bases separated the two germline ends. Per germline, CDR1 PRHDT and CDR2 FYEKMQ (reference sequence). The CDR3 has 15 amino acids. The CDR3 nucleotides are TGTGCCAGCAGCTTAGAAGGGGCTGGTGGAAACACCATATATTTT. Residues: CASSLEGAGGNTIYF. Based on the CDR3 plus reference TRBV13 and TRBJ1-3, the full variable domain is AAGVIQSPRHLIKEKRETATLKCYPIPRHDTVYWYQQGPGQDPQFLISFYEKMQSDKGSIPDRFSAQQFSDYHSELNMSSLELGDSALYFCASSLEGAGGNTIYFGEGSWLTVV.

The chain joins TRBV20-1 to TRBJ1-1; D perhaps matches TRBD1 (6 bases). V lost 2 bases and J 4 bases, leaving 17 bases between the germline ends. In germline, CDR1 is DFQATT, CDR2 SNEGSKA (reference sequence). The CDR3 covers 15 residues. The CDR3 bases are TGCAGTGCTAGATCCGGCGGGGGCCGGGTCACTGAAGCTTTCTTT. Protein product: CSARSGGGRVTEAFF.

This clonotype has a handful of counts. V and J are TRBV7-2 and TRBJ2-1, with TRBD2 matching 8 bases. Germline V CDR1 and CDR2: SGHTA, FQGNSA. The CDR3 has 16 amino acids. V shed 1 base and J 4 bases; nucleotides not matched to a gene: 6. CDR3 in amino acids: CASSLGGGGPYNEQFF. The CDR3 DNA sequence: TGTGCCAGCAGCTTAGGCGGCGGGGGGCCTTACAATGAGCAGTTCTTC.

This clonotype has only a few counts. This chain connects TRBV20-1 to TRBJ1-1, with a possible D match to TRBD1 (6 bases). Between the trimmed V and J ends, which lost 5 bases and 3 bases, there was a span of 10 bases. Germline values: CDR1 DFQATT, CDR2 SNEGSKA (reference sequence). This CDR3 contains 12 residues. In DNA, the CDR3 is TGCAGTGCTCCTAGGGGGGACACTGAAGCTTTCTTT. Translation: CSAPRGDTEAFF.

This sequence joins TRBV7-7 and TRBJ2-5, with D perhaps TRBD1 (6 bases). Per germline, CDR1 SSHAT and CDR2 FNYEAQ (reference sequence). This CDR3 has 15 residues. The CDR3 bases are TGTGCTACCAGCGAAGGACAGCTAAGGGAAGAGACCCAGTACTTC. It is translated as CATSEGQLREETQYF.

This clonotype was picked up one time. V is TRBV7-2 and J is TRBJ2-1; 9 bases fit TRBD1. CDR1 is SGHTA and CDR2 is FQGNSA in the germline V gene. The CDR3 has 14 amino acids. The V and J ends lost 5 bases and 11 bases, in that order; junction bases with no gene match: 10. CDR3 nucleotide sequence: TGTGCCAGCAGCACGGGGACAGGGAGGATTCAGCAGTTCTTC. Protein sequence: CASSTGTGRIQQFF.

The CDR3: CASRSGGARETQYF. The CDR3, as DNA: TGTGCCAGCCGCTCTGGGGGGGCGCGGGAGACCCAGTACTTC. J is TRBJ2-5 and V is TRBV28, with D possibly TRBD2 on 7 matching bases. Per germline, CDR1 MDHEN and CDR2 SYDVKM. V was trimmed by 8 bases and J by 5 bases, leaving 18 bases between them. The CDR3 spans 14 residues. The whole variable domain, remainder taken from reference TRBV28 and TRBJ2-5, is DVKVTQSSRYLVKRTGEKVFLECVQDMDHENMFWYRQDPGLGLRLIYFSYDVKMKEKGDIPEGYSVSREKKERFSLILESASTNQTSMYLCASRSGGARETQYFGPGTRLLVL.

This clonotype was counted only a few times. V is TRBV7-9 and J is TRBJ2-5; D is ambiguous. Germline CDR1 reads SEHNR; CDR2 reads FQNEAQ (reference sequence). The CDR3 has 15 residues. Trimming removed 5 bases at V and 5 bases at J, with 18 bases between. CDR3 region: CASSVGASPRETQYF. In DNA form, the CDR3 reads TGTGCCAGCAGCGTAGGTGCTTCCCCCCGGGAGACCCAGTACTTC.

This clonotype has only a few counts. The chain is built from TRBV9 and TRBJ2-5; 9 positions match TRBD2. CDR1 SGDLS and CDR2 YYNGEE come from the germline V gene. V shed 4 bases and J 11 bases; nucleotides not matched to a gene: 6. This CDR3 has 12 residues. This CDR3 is CASSPSGALQYF. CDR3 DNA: TGTGCCAGCAGCCCTAGCGGGGCTTTGCAGTACTTC.

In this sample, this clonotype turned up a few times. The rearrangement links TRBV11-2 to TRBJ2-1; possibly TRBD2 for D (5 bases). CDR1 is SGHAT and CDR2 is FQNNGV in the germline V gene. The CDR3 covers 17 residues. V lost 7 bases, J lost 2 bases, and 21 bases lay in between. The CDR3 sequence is CASTPLKGGRPYNEQFF. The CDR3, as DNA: TGTGCCAGCACCCCGTTGAAAGGAGGCAGACCCTACAATGAGCAGTTCTTC.

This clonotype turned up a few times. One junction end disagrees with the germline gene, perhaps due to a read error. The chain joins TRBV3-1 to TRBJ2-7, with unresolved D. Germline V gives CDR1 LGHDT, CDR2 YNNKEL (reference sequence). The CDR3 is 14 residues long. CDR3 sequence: CAGSPARPIVEQYF. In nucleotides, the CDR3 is TGTGCCGGCAGCCCAGCGCGCCCCATAGTCGAGCAGTACTTC.

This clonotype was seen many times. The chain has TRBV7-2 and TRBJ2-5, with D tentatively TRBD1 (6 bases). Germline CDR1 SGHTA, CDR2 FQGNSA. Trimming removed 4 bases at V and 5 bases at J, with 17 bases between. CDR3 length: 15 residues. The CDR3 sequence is CASSSFGATGETQYF. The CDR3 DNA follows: TGTGCCAGCAGCTCCTTCGGGGCTACAGGGGAGACCCAGTACTTC.

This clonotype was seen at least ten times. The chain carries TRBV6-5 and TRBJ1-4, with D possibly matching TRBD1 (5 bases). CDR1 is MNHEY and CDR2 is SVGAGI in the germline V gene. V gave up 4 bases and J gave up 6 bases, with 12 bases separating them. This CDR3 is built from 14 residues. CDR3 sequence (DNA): TGTGCCAGCAGTTCGGCAGGGTCGCATGAAAAACTGTTTTTT. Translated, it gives CASSSAGSHEKLFF.

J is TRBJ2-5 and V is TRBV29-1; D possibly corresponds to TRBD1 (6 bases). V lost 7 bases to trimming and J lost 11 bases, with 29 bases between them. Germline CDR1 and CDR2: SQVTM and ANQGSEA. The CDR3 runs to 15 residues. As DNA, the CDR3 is TGCAGCGCCCCAAGGGGACCAGACAGGACTTGGGAGCAGTACTTC. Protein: CSAPRGPDRTWEQYF.